This T cell receptor beta chain was recovered during a study of T cell responses to AZD1222 COVID-19 vaccine. A note on this clone: Its antigen is not identified.

The study, taken as a whole, reports: No repertoire was sampled before or during the peak T cell response, only after it. Donors, mostly white British, included more females; clonal diversity was possibly underestimated. Vaccine-associated CD4 TCRs spanned spike, dominant at 160-218 and 743-854.

Repertoires were generated with immunoSEQ multiplex PCR, while TCRdb's copy carries only in-frame clones and drops some. This sample has tens of thousands of clones, with around nine tenths found just once. CDR1 and CDR2 from the germline V gene are SGHTA and FQGNSA. The V segment lost 1 base and the J segment 3 bases; nucleotides outside the gene matches: 5. The length of the CDR3 is 16 residues. The gene calls are TRBV7-2 and TRBJ2-2; 7 bases fit TRBD1. This clonotype originated in an adult who received the AZD1222 COVID-19 vaccine. This specimen was peripheral blood, taken 28 days after the second AZD1222 dose. The CDR3 here is CASSLVVGQHTGELFF. CDR3 sequence (DNA): TGTGCCAGCAGCTTAGTGGTGGGACAGCACACCGGGGAGCTGTTTTTT.